The entry below gives a single TCR beta chain sequence along with its context. Its specificity is unknown. This specimen belongs to a study of identifying expanded T cells in peripheral blood. The study's findings and limits: Variance in clone template counts between roughly two-week samples significantly increased with total template count across all healthy donors.

Some clones are missing from TCRdb's copy, which holds only in-frame ones; the method was immunoSEQ multiplex PCR. The table records some 93,000 clones, over 75% of them present only once. V gave up 5 bases and J gave up 7 bases; unmatched junction bases: 6. Per germline, CDR1 SEHNR and CDR2 FQNEAQ (reference sequence). The CDR3 length is 15 residues. Sequences were obtained from blood. The rearrangement joins TRBV7-9 to TRBJ2-1; 12 bases match TRBD2. The sequence was obtained from a person aged 18-70 years in good health. The CDR3 bases are TGTGCCAGCAGCCCACTAGCGGGAGGTGAAAATGAGCAGTTCTTC. Translating gives CASSPLAGGENEQFF.